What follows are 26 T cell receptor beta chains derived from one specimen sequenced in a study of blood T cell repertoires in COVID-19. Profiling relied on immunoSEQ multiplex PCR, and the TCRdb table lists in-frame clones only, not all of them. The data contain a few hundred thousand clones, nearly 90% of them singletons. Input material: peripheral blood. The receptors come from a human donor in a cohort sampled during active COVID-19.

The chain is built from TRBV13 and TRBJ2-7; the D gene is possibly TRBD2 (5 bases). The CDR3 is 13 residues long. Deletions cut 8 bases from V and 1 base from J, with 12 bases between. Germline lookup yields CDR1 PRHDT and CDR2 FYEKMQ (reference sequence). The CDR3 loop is CASSPEGSYEQYF. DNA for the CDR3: TGTGCCAGCTCCCCCGAGGGTTCCTACGAGCAGTACTTC.

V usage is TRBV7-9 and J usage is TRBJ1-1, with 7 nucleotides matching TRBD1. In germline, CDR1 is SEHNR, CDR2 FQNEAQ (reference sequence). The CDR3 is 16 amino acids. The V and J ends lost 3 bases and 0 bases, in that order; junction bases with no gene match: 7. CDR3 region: CASSLGDRALNTEAFF. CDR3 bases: TGTGCCAGCAGCTTGGGAGACAGGGCTCTGAACACTGAAGCTTTCTTT. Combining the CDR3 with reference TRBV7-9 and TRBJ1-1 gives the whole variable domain DTGVSQNPRHKITKRGQNVTFRCDPISEHNRLYWYRQTLGQGPEFLTYFQNEAQLEKSRLLSDRFSAERPKGSFSTLEIQRTEQGDSAMYLCASSLGDRALNTEAFFGQGTRLTVV.

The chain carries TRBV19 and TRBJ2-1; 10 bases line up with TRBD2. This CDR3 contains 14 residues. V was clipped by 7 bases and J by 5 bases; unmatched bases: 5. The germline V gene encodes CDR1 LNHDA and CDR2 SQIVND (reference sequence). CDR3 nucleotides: TGTGCCAGTAACGGACTAGCGGAAAACAATGAGCAGTTCTTC. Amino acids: CASNGLAENNEQFF.

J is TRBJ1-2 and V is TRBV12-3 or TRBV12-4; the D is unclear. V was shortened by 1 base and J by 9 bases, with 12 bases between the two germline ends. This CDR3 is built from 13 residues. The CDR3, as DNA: TGTGCCAGCAGTTTAGGACGGGATACGAGCTACACCTTC. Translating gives CASSLGRDTSYTF.

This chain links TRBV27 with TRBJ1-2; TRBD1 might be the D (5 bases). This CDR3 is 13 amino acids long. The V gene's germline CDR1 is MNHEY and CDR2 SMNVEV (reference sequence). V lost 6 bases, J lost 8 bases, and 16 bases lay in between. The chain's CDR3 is CASRQTAALGYTF. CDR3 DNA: TGTGCCAGCAGGCAGACAGCCGCGCTGGGCTACACCTTC.

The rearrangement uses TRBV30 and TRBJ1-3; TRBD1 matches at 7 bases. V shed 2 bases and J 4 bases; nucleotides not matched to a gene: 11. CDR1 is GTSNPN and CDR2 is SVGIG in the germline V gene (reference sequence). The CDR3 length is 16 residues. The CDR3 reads CAWSIRRQGTGNTIYF. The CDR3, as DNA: TGTGCCTGGAGTATCAGACGACAGGGAACAGGAAACACCATATATTTT.

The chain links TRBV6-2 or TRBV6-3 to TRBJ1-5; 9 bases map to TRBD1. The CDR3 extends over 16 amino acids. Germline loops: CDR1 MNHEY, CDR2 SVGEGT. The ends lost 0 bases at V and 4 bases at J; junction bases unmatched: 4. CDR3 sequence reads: CASSYSGTGINQPQHF. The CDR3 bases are TGTGCCAGCAGTTACTCCGGGACAGGGATAAATCAGCCCCAGCATTTT.

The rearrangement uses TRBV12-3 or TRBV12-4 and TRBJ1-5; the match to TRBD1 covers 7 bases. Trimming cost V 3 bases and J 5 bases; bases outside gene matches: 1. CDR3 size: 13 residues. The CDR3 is CASSLGQYQPQHF. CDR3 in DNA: TGTGCCAGCAGTTTGGGACAGTATCAGCCCCAGCATTTT.

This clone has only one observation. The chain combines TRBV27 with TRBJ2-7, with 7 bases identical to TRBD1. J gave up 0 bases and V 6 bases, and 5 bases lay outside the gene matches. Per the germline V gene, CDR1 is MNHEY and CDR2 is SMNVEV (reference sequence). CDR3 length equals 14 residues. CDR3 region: CASSEQGSSYEQYF. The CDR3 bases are TGTGCCAGCAGCGAACAGGGGAGCTCCTACGAGCAGTACTTC.

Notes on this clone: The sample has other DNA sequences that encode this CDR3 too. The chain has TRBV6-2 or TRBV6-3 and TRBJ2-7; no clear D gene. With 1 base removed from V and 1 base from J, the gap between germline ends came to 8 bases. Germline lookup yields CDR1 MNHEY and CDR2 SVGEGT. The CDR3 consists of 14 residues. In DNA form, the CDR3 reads TGTGCCAGCAGTTACTTGGCCGGGTCCTACGAGCAGTACTTC. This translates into CASSYLAGSYEQYF.

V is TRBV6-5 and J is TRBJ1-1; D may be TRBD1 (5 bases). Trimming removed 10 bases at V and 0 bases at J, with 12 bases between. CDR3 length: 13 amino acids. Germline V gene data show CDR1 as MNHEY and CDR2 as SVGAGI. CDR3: CATLRGVNTEAFF. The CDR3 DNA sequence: TGTGCCACCCTAAGGGGCGTGAACACTGAAGCTTTCTTT.

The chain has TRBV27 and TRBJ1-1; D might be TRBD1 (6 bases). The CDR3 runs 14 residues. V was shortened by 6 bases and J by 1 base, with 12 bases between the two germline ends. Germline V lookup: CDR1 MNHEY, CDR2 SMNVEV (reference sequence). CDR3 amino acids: CASRPTGSNTEAFF. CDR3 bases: TGTGCCAGCAGACCGACAGGATCGAACACTGAAGCTTTCTTT.

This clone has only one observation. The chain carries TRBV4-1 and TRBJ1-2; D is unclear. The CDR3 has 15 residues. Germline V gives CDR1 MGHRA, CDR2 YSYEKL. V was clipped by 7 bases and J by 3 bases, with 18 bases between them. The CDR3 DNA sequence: TGCGCCAGCATGGTGGACTCACAGCTTGACTATGGCTACACCTTC. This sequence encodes CASMVDSQLDYGYTF.

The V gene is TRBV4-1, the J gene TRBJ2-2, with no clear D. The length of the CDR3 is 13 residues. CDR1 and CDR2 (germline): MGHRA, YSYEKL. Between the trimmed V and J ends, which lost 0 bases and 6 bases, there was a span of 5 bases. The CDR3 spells CASSQESAGELFF. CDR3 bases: TGCGCCAGCAGCCAAGAATCGGCCGGGGAGCTGTTTTTT.

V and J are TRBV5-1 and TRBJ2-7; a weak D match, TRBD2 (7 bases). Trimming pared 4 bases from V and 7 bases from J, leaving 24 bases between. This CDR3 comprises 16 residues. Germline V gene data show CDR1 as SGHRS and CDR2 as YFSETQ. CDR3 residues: CASSRGAGLQGYEQYF. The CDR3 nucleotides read TGCGCCAGCAGCCGGGGGGCCGGCCTCCAGGGGTATGAGCAGTACTTC.

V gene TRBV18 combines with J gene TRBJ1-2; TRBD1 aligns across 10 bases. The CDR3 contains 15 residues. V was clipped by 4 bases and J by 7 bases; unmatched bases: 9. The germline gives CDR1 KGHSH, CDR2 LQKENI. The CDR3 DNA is TGTGCCAGCTCACTACGAGGGACAGGGGATGGTGGCTACACCTTC. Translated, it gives CASSLRGTGDGGYTF.

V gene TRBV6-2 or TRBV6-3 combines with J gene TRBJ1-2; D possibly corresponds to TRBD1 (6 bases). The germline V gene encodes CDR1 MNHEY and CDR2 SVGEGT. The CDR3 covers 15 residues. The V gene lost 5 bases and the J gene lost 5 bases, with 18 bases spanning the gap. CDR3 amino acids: CASSPTLTGEYGYTF. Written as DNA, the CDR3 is TGTGCCAGCAGTCCAACATTGACAGGAGAATATGGCTACACCTTC.

CDR3 nucleotides: TGTGCCAGCAGCCAAGGGGCGGACAGGGGGCATGGCTACACCTTC. Protein product: CASSQGADRGHGYTF. The chain employs TRBV4-2 and TRBJ1-2; 11 nucleotides match TRBD1. The CDR3 length is 15 residues. Germline lookup yields CDR1 LGHNA and CDR2 YNFKEQ. V trimming: 1 base; J trimming: 6 bases; junction bases outside the gene matches: 4.

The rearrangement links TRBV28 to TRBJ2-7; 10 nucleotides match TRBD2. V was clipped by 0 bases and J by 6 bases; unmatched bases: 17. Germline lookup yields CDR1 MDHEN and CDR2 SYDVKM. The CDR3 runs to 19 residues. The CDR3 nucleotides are TGTGCCAGCAGTTTATGGGAACTAGCGGGACCTCTACGAGGCGGCGAGCAGTACTTC. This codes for CASSLWELAGPLRGGEQYF.

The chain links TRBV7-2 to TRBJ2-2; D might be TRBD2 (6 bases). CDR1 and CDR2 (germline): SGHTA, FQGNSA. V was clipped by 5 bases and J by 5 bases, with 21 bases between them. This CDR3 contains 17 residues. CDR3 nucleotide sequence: TGTGCCAGCAGCCGCCAGCGGGCACAGTATGGTACCGGGGAGCTGTTTTTT. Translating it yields CASSRQRAQYGTGELFF. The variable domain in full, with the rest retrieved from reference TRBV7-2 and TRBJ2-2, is GAGVSQSPSNKVTEKGKDVELRCDPISGHTALYWYRQSLGQGLEFLIYFQGNSAPDKSGLPSDRFSAERTGGSVSTLTIQRTQQEDSAVYLCASSRQRAQYGTGELFFGEGSRLTVL.

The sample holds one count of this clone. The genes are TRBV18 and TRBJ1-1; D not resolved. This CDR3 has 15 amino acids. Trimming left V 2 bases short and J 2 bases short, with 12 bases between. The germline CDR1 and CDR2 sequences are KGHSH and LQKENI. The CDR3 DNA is TGTGCCAGCTCACCAATGGCGCGCGGAAACACTGAAGCTTTCTTT. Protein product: CASSPMARGNTEAFF.

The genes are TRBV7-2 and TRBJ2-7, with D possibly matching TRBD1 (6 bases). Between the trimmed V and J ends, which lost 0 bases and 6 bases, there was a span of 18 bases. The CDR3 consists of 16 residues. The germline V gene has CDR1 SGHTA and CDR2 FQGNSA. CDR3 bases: TGTGCCAGCAGCTTAGCGGCCGGGACAAATATTTTCGAGCAGTACTTC. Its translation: CASSLAAGTNIFEQYF.

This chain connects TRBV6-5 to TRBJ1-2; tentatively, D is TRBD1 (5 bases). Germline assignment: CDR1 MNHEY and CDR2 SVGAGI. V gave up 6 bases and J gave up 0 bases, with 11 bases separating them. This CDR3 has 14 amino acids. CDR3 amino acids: CASSREPANYGYTF. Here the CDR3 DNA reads TGTGCCAGCAGCAGGGAACCGGCTAACTATGGCTACACCTTC.

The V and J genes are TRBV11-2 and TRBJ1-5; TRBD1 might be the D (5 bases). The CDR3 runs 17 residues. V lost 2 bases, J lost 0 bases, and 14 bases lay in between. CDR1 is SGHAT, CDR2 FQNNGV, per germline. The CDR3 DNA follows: TGTGCCAGCAGCTTAAACGGTCGGGGGTATAGCAATCAGCCCCAGCATTTT. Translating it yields CASSLNGRGYSNQPQHF.

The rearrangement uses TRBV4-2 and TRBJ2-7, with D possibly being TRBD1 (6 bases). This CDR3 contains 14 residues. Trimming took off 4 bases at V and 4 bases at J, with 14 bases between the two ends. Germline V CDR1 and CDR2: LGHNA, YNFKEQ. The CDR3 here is CASSPQGSLYEQYF. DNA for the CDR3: TGTGCCAGCAGCCCACAGGGCTCTCTGTACGAGCAGTACTTC.

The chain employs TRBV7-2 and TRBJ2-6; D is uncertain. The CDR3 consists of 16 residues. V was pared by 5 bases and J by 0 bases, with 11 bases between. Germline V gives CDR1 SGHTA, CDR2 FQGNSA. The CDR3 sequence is CASSLPFGSGANVLTF. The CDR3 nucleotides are TGTGCCAGCAGCCTACCGTTCGGCTCTGGGGCCAACGTCCTGACTTTC.